The 4 T cell receptor beta chains presented below share a single source sample, sequenced in a study of blood T cell repertoires in COVID-19. The assay was immunoSEQ multiplex PCR, and TCRdb's table has in-frame clones only and misses some. The table records approximately 220,000 clones, around 82% of them present only once. Material: peripheral blood. The source of these receptors is a woman in her 40s with active or convalescent COVID-19.

The V gene is TRBV11-3, the J gene TRBJ2-7; TRBD2 agrees at 8 bases. Germline lookup yields CDR1 SGHNT and CDR2 YENEEA. The CDR3 consists of 15 residues. Trimming at V came to 4 bases and at J to 3 bases, leaving 8 bases not matched to a gene. The CDR3 protein is CASSSRLASYYEQYF. The CDR3 nucleotides are TGTGCCAGCAGCTCTAGACTAGCGTCCTACTACGAGCAGTACTTC.

The rearrangement uses TRBV19 and TRBJ1-5, with 8 bases aligning to TRBD1. CDR1 and CDR2 from the germline V gene are LNHDA and SQIVND (reference sequence). The CDR3 runs to 15 residues. With V trimmed by 3 bases and J by 3 bases, 4 bases remained unmatched. The CDR3: CASSMGDRSNQPQHF. As DNA, the CDR3 is TGTGCCAGTAGTATGGGGGACAGGTCCAATCAGCCCCAGCATTTT.

The chain uses TRBV6-5 and TRBJ2-3, with 9 bases lining up with TRBD1. CDR3 size: 15 residues. V shed 0 bases, J shed 4 bases, and the junction held 2 bases outside the gene matches. The germline V gene has CDR1 MNHEY and CDR2 SVGAGI. Here the CDR3 reads CASSYSTGGADTQYF. Here the CDR3 DNA reads TGTGCCAGCAGTTACTCAACAGGGGGCGCAGATACGCAGTATTTT.

The chain combines TRBV6-5 with TRBJ1-1, with a tentative D call TRBD1 (6 bases). Germline CDR1 is MNHEY and CDR2 is SVGAGI. V shed 6 bases and J shed 8 bases, with 13 bases lying between them. The CDR3 spans 12 residues. CDR3 protein: CASRNTGTEAFF. Written as DNA, the CDR3 is TGTGCCAGCAGGAATACAGGGACCGAAGCTTTCTTT.